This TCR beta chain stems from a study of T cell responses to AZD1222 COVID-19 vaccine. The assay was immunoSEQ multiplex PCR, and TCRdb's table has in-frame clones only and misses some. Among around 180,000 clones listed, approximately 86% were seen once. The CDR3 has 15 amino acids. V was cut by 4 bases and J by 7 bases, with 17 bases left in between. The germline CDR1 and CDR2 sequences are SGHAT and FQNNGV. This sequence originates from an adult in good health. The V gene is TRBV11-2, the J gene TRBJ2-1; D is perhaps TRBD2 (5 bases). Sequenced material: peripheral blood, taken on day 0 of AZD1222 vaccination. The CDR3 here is CASSYGLSFSNEQFF. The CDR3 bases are TGTGCCAGCAGCTACGGACTCTCCTTTTCAAATGAGCAGTTCTTC. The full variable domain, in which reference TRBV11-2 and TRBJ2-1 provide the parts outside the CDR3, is EAGVAQSPRYKIIEKRQSVAFWCNPISGHATLYWYQQILGQGPKLLIQFQNNGVVDDSQLPKDRFSAERLKGVDSTLKIQPAKLEDSAVYLCASSYGLSFSNEQFFGPGTRLTVL.